These 15 T cell receptor beta chains were all obtained from the same sample, sequenced in a study of identifying expanded T cells in peripheral blood. Assay: immunoSEQ multiplex PCR; the TCRdb copy retains only in-frame clones and omits some. The repertoire consists of over 100,000 clones, with around 89% occurring once and the leading ten covering just under 8.5%. Specimen: blood. These receptors all stem from a person between 18 and 70 years old in good health.

V is TRBV5-1 and J is TRBJ2-1; the match to TRBD2 covers 9 bases. The CDR3 consists of 16 residues. Germline V gives CDR1 SGHRS, CDR2 YFSETQ. V shed 4 bases and J 4 bases; nucleotides not matched to a gene: 9. CDR3 sequence (DNA): TGCGCCAGCAGCCCCGGTCCGGGACTAGCTTACAATGAGCAGTTCTTC. Amino acid sequence: CASSPGPGLAYNEQFF.

The J gene is TRBJ2-1, the V gene TRBV5-6; D gene ambiguous. Germline assignment: CDR1 SGHDT and CDR2 YYEEEE. V lost 0 bases, J lost 0 bases, and 10 bases lay in between. The CDR3 has 16 amino acids. The CDR3 DNA reads as TGTGCCAGCAGCTTGGTTGGCGTGAGCTCCTACAATGAGCAGTTCTTC. Protein: CASSLVGVSSYNEQFF.

J is TRBJ1-6 and V is TRBV19, with 7 bases aligning to TRBD1. CDR1 is LNHDA and CDR2 is SQIVND in the germline V gene (reference sequence). The V gene end was trimmed by 6 bases and the J gene end by 2 bases; junction bases not matched to a gene: 4. This CDR3 has 15 residues. The CDR3 coding sequence is TGTGCCAGTAGCGAACAGGGGACCTATAATTCACCCCTCCACTTT. It encodes CASSEQGTYNSPLHF.

This clone was seen more than once but under ten times. The CDR3 loop reads CASRKADRTGNTIYF. As DNA, the CDR3 is TGTGCCAGTAGAAAGGCGGACAGGACTGGAAACACCATATATTTT. This chain connects TRBV19 to TRBJ1-3; 7 nucleotides match TRBD1. This CDR3 comprises 15 residues. CDR1 is LNHDA, CDR2 SQIVND, per germline (reference sequence). V dropped 6 bases and J dropped 2; count of bases not matched to a gene: 7. Looking up the rest from reference TRBV19 and TRBJ1-3 gives the full variable domain: DGGITQSPKYLFRKEGQNVTLSCEQNLNHDAMYWYRQDPGQGLRLIYYSQIVNDFQKGDIAEGYSVSREKKESFPLTVTSAQKNPTAFYLCASRKADRTGNTIYFGEGSWLTVV.

V and J are TRBV5-4 and TRBJ1-2; the D gene is possibly TRBD1 (5 bases). Germline loops: CDR1 SGHNT, CDR2 YYREEE (reference sequence). Deletions cut 4 bases from V and 14 bases from J, with 21 bases between. The CDR3 has 13 residues. CDR3 nucleotides: TGTGCCAGCAGCACGATGACCTGGGGCGAACGGACCTTC. Translation gives CASSTMTWGERTF.

The CDR3, as DNA: TGTGCCAGCAGTCCCTCCCCTTCTTTAGGGGGTCAGCCCCAGCATTTT. Its translation is CASSPSPSLGGQPQHF. J is TRBJ1-5 and V is TRBV27, with TRBD1 as a possible D gene (6 bases). V was trimmed by 5 bases and J by 6 bases, leaving 20 bases between them. Germline V lookup: CDR1 MNHEY, CDR2 SMNVEV (reference sequence). This CDR3 has 16 amino acids.

This clone was detected a few times. The genes are TRBV2 and TRBJ1-1; D is perhaps TRBD1 (5 bases). V was clipped by 5 bases and J by 6 bases, with 16 bases between them. The CDR3 covers 14 residues. Germline V CDR1 and CDR2: SNHLY, FYNNEI. CDR3 sequence reads: CASSLRQIAAEAFF. As DNA, the CDR3 is TGTGCCAGCAGTCTCCGACAGATTGCGGCTGAAGCTTTCTTT. The entire variable domain, with the rest obtained from reference TRBV2 and TRBJ1-1, is as follows: EPEVTQTPSHQVTQMGQEVILRCVPISNHLYFYWYRQILGQKVEFLVSFYNNEISEKSEIFDDQFSVERPDGSNFTLKIRSTKLEDSAMYFCASSLRQIAAEAFFGQGTRLTVV.

The rearrangement uses TRBV19 and TRBJ1-5; 8 nucleotides agree with TRBD1. V trimming: 5 bases; J trimming: 4 bases; junction bases outside the gene matches: 7. The CDR3 is 15 amino acids. Per germline, CDR1 LNHDA and CDR2 SQIVND (reference sequence). The CDR3 region is CASSFLDRDNQPQHF. The CDR3 coding sequence is TGTGCCAGTAGTTTTTTGGACAGGGATAATCAGCCCCAGCATTTT.

The J gene is TRBJ1-4, the V gene TRBV5-1; TRBD1 aligns across 10 bases. The germline V gene encodes CDR1 SGHRS and CDR2 YFSETQ. This CDR3 spans 18 amino acids. Germline trimming cut 5 bases from V and 0 bases from J; bases unmatched to any gene: 10. The CDR3 DNA reads as TGCGCCAGCAGTGAGGGACAGGGGACGGCCGCAACTAATGAAAAACTGTTTTTT. The encoded protein is CASSEGQGTAATNEKLFF.

The V gene is TRBV27, the J gene TRBJ1-1, with D possibly matching TRBD1 (6 bases). Germline V gene data show CDR1 as MNHEY and CDR2 as SMNVEV (reference sequence). The length of the CDR3 is 14 residues. Between the trimmed V and J ends, which lost 2 bases and 7 bases, there was a span of 14 bases. CDR3 coding DNA: TGTGCCAGCAGTTTAAACAGGGATAGCGGTGAAGCTTTCTTT. As protein: CASSLNRDSGEAFF.

V and J are TRBV10-3 and TRBJ2-3; TRBD2 matches at 11 bases. The CDR3 spans 16 residues. Germline V gene lookup returns CDR1 ENHRY and CDR2 SYGVKD. Trimming removed 8 bases from V and 7 bases from J; junction bases left unmatched: 14. CDR3 DNA sequence: TGTGCCATCGGGGATAGCGGGGGGGCCAGTGCTAATACGCAGTATTTT. Amino acid sequence: CAIGDSGGASANTQYF.

The chain links TRBV4-2 to TRBJ2-7; a weak D match, TRBD1 (6 bases). Germline V gives CDR1 LGHNA, CDR2 YNFKEQ. Trimming removed 6 bases from V and 1 base from J, with 10 bases in between. The CDR3 has 13 residues. The CDR3, as DNA: TGTGCCAGCAGGGGGACACCGTCCTACGAGCAGTACTTC. Residues: CASRGTPSYEQYF.

The CDR3: CSARVSETQYF. The CDR3 DNA sequence: TGCAGTGCTAGAGTCTCGGAGACCCAGTACTTC. The V and J genes are TRBV20-1 and TRBJ2-5; no definite D call. V gave up 1 base and J gave up 5 bases, with 5 bases separating them. The CDR3 has 11 amino acids. CDR1 is DFQATT and CDR2 is SNEGSKA in the germline V gene (reference sequence).

The chain is built from TRBV9 and TRBJ2-5, with D maybe TRBD1 (5 bases). Germline CDR1 is SGDLS and CDR2 is YYNGEE. V lost 4 bases and J lost 1, with 14 bases in between. This CDR3 is built from 15 residues. The CDR3 reads CASSSREAFQETQYF. In DNA, the CDR3 is TGTGCCAGCAGCTCCAGGGAAGCTTTCCAAGAGACCCAGTACTTC.

V usage is TRBV28 and J usage is TRBJ1-1; D gene ambiguous. V shed 11 bases and J shed 5 bases, with 15 bases lying between them. This CDR3 region has 12 residues. Per the germline V gene, CDR1 is MDHEN and CDR2 is SYDVKM. For the CDR3, the DNA is TGTGCCGCTCGAGCCCGAGGGACTGAAGCTTTCTTT. It is translated as CAARARGTEAFF.